A single T cell receptor beta chain is shown here with its context. The record originates from a study of OX40 agonist ivuxolimab in advanced cancers. On the study more broadly: Three patients showed partial responses: one hepatocellular carcinoma and two cutaneous melanoma cases.

Libraries were prepared by immunoSEQ multiplex PCR; TCRdb keeps only in-frame clonotypes and omits some of them. The top ten clones hold approximately 2% of a sample with roughly 43,000 clones, over 65% of them seen once. Germline V CDR1 and CDR2: SGHTA, FQGNSA. V was trimmed by 1 base and J by 7 bases, leaving 17 bases between them. The CDR3 length is 15 residues. Sequencing was performed on CD4+ or CD8+ T cells sorted from blood, taken in a trial of the OX40 agonist ivuxolimab. The TCR was taken from an adult with an advanced solid tumor such as melanoma, head and neck, liver or kidney cancer. V usage is TRBV7-2 and J usage is TRBJ2-7, with a possible D match to TRBD1 (6 bases). CDR3 nucleotide sequence: TGTGCCAGCAGCTTAGTCGGGGACATTGCCATGGAGCAGTACTTC. This sequence encodes CASSLVGDIAMEQYF. The variable domain in full, with the rest retrieved from reference TRBV7-2 and TRBJ2-7, is GAGVSQSPSNKVTEKGKDVELRCDPISGHTALYWYRQSLGQGLEFLIYFQGNSAPDKSGLPSDRFSAERTGGSVSTLTIQRTQQEDSAVYLCASSLVGDIAMEQYFGPGTRLTVT.